This passage covers 12 T cell receptor beta chains from one sample sequenced in a study of T cells in Graves' hyperthyroidism and ophthalmopathy (dated by TCRdb to the late 2010s). The library was generated by multiplex PCR. The data were produced on an Illumina HiSeq 2000. Amplification of TCR beta CDR3 regions was carried out from RNA transcripts. The first round of RT-PCR for the TCR CDR3 was performed with the HTBI primer set and the Qiagen OneStep RT-PCR kit. TCRdb handled the public reads itself, with Q25 trimming in fastp and clone calling in MiXCR, and kept productive beta chains. Each CDR3 protein gets just one entry, which takes the most common genes and DNA from the rows behind it. The sample table contains around 300,000 distinct CDR3 sequences; only one count was recorded for roughly an eighth of them. Around 8% of the sample goes to the ten largest clones. Sequencing was performed on blood. The receptors derive from a middle-aged woman with Graves' hyperthyroidism.

This clonotype has a count of ten or more. The rearrangement links TRBV27 to TRBJ2-1; D gene ambiguous. CDR3 size: 14 residues. Trimming stripped 4 bases from V and 8 bases from J, with 15 bases between. In germline, CDR1 is MNHEY, CDR2 SMNVEV (reference sequence). CDR3 amino acids: CASSWRSGGDEQFF. The CDR3 coding sequence is TGTGCCAGCAGTTGGCGTTCTGGCGGAGATGAGCAGTTCTTC.

This clonotype has more than one count but fewer than ten. The chain links TRBV13 to TRBJ1-2; D possibly corresponds to TRBD1 (5 bases). Germline values: CDR1 PRHDT, CDR2 FYEKMQ (reference sequence). Deletions cut 5 bases from V and 7 bases from J, with 20 bases between. CDR3 length equals 15 residues. The CDR3 is CASSQPGGEGSGYTF. CDR3 bases: TGTGCCAGCAGCCAGCCCGGGGGGGAAGGGTCTGGCTACACCTTC. Drawing the rest from reference TRBV13 and TRBJ1-2, the complete variable domain is AAGVIQSPRHLIKEKRETATLKCYPIPRHDTVYWYQQGPGQDPQFLISFYEKMQSDKGSIPDRFSAQQFSDYHSELNMSSLELGDSALYFCASSQPGGEGSGYTFGSGTRLTVV.

The chain combines TRBV7-9 with TRBJ2-5, with D perhaps TRBD2 (6 bases). CDR3 size: 16 residues. CDR1 SEHNR and CDR2 FQNEAQ come from the germline V gene (reference sequence). V dropped 5 bases and J dropped 4 bases, with 20 bases sitting between them. In DNA form, the CDR3 reads TGTGCCAGCAGCCCAGGAGGGAGATTGCCCCGAGAGACCCAGTACTTC. Protein: CASSPGGRLPRETQYF.

This clonotype was observed a handful of times. DNA for the CDR3: TGCGCCAGCAGCTTCCCGGGACGGACCTACGAGCAGTACTTC. This codes for CASSFPGRTYEQYF. The chain employs TRBV5-1 and TRBJ2-7, with D possibly being TRBD1 or TRBD2 (5 bases each). CDR3 length: 14 residues. Germline-derived CDR1 and CDR2 are SGHRS and YFSETQ. Trimming stripped 2 bases from V and 2 bases from J, with 11 bases between. The variable domain in full, with the rest retrieved from reference TRBV5-1 and TRBJ2-7, is KAGVTQTPRYLIKTRGQQVTLSCSPISGHRSVSWYQQTPGQGLQFLFEYFSETQRNKGNFPGRFSGRQFSNSRSEMNVSTLELGDSALYLCASSFPGRTYEQYFGPGTRLTVT.

This clonotype has ten or more counts. This CDR3 reads CAWGGRRGSPLHF. The CDR3 DNA sequence: TGTGCCTGGGGTGGGAGAAGGGGCTCACCCCTCCACTTT. The chain has TRBV28 and TRBJ1-6, with D possibly matching TRBD1 (5 bases). With 11 bases removed from V and 10 bases from J, the gap between germline ends came to 18 bases. The germline V gene encodes CDR1 MDHEN and CDR2 SYDVKM. This CDR3 spans 13 amino acids.

This clonotype was seen ten or more times. The rearrangement uses TRBV12-3 or TRBV12-4 and TRBJ1-2, with a tentative D call TRBD1 (6 bases). Trimming stripped 6 bases from V and 8 bases from J, with 22 bases between. This CDR3 comprises 15 residues. The CDR3 sequence is CASSSGGGITIGYTF. For the CDR3, the DNA is TGTGCCAGCAGCTCGGGAGGGGGTATAACTATCGGCTACACCTTC.

There are many counts of this clonotype. V is TRBV3-1 and J is TRBJ1-6, with unresolved D. Between the trimmed V and J ends, which lost 0 bases and 9 bases, there was a span of 12 bases. Germline V gives CDR1 LGHDT, CDR2 YNNKEL (reference sequence). This CDR3 has 15 residues. CDR3: CASSQDLDRVSPLHF. The CDR3 DNA is TGTGCCAGCAGCCAAGATCTAGACCGGGTTTCACCCCTCCACTTT.

This clonotype came up once. The V call is TRBV7-9, the J call TRBJ2-6; D not resolved. The germline V and J ends were trimmed by 2 bases and 0 bases, with 8 bases remaining between them. The CDR3 covers 16 residues. Germline-derived CDR1 and CDR2 are SEHNR and FQNEAQ (reference sequence). In DNA, the CDR3 is TGTGCCAGCAGCTTAAGCTCTTTCTCTGGGGCCAACGTCCTGACTTTC. Translating it yields CASSLSSFSGANVLTF.

Ten or more counts support this clonotype. The V and J genes are TRBV30 and TRBJ1-1; D is undetermined. The CDR3 has 11 residues. Germline CDR1 is GTSNPN and CDR2 is SVGIG (reference sequence). Trimming shortened V by 1 base and J by 10 bases, and 10 bases separated the two germline ends. This chain's CDR3 is CAWSEETRAFF. The CDR3, as DNA: TGTGCCTGGAGTGAAGAGACGAGAGCTTTCTTT.

The gene calls are TRBV19 and TRBJ2-3; D not certain. Per germline, CDR1 LNHDA and CDR2 SQIVND (reference sequence). V was pared by 6 bases and J by 2 bases, with 12 bases between. The CDR3 consists of 14 residues. The CDR3 is CASRADGYTDTQYF. DNA of the CDR3: TGTGCCAGTAGGGCCGACGGATACACAGATACGCAGTATTTT.

The count of this clonotype is one. At one end, the junction sequence differs from germline, possibly due to a read error. This rearrangement joins TRBV27 to TRBJ2-5, with 7 nucleotides matching TRBD1. The CDR3 covers 16 residues. Looked up from germline, CDR1 is MNHEY and CDR2 is SMNVEV (reference sequence). CDR3 nucleotides: TGTGCCACCAGTGTGTTGGCCCACAGGGGCCAAGAGACCCAGTACTTC. Its protein product is CATSVLAHRGQETQYF.

In this sample, this clonotype turned up many times. This chain connects TRBV7-9 to TRBJ2-1, with 8 bases matching TRBD2. V trimming: 5 bases; J trimming: 5 bases; junction bases outside the gene matches: 20. This CDR3 spans 19 amino acids. Germline CDR1 is SEHNR and CDR2 is FQNEAQ (reference sequence). As DNA, the CDR3 is TGTGCCAGCAGCCGAAATAGCGGGAACCGGGGTCTTAAGCACAATGAGCAGTTCTTC. Translation: CASSRNSGNRGLKHNEQFF.